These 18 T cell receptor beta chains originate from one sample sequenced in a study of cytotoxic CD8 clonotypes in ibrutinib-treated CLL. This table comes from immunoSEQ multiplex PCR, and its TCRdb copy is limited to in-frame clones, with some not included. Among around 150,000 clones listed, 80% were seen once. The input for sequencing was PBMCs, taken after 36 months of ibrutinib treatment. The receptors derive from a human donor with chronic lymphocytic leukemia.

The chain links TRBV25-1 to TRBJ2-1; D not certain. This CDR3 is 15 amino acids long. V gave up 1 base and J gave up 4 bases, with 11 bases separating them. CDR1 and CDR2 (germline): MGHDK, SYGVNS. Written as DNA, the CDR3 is TGTGCCAGCAGTGAATTGGCGACAAGGTACAATGAGCAGTTCTTC. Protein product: CASSELATRYNEQFF.

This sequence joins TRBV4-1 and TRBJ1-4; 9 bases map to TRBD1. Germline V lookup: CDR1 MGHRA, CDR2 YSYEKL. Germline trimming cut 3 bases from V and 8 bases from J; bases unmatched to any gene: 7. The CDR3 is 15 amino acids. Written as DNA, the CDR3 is TGCGCCAGCAGCCAGCCCGGGACAGGGAAGGAAAAACTGTTTTTT. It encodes CASSQPGTGKEKLFF.

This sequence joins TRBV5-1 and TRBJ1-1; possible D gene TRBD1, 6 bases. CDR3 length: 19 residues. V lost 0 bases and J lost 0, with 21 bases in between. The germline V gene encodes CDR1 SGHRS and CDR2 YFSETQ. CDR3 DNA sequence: TGCGCCAGCAGCTTGGTGAAGGGGGGCTACCGAGCCTTGAACACTGAAGCTTTCTTT. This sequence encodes CASSLVKGGYRALNTEAFF.

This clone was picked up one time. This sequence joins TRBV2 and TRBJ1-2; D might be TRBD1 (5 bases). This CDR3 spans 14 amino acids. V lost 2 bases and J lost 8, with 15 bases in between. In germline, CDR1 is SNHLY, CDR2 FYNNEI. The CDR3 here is CASSENGRVRGYTF. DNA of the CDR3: TGTGCCAGCAGTGAAAACGGCAGGGTTCGGGGCTACACCTTC.

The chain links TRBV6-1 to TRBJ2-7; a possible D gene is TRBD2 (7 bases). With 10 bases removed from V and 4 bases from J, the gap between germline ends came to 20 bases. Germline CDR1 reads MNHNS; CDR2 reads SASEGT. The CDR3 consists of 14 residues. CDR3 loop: CAITGTRGVYEQYF. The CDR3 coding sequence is TGTGCCATTACTGGGACACGGGGGGTGTACGAGCAGTACTTC.

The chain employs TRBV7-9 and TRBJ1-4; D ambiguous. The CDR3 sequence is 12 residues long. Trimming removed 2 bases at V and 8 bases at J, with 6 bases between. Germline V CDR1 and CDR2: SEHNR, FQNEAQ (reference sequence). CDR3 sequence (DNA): TGTGCCAGCAGCTTAATTTCCGAAAAACTGTTTTTT. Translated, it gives CASSLISEKLFF.

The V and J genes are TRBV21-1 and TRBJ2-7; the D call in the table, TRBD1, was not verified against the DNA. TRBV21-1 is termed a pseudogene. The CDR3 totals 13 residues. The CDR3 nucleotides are TGTGCCAGCAGAAACAGGGGGCGCTACGAGCAGTACTTC. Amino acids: CASRNRGRYEQYF.

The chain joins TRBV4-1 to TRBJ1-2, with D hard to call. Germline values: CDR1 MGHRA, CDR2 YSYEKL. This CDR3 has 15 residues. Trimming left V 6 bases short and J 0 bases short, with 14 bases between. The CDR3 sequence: CASRRARGANYGYTF. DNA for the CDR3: TGCGCCAGCAGGAGAGCGCGGGGAGCTAACTATGGCTACACCTTC.

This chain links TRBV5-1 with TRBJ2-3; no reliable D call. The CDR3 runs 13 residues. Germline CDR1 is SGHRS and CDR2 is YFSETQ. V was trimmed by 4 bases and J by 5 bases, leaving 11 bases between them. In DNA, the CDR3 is TGCGCCAGCAGCATGGACGGAGTAGATACGCAGTATTTT. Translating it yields CASSMDGVDTQYF.

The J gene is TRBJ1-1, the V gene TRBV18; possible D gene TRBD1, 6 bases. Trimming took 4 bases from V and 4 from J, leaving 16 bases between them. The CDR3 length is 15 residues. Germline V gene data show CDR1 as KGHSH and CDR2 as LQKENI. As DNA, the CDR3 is TGTGCCAGCTCACTGCTTGACAGGAAACGCACTGAAGCTTTCTTT. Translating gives CASSLLDRKRTEAFF.

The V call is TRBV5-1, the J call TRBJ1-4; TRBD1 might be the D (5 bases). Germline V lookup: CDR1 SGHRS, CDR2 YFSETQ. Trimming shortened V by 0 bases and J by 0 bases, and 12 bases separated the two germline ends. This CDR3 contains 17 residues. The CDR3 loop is CASSLGRVSSTNEKLFF. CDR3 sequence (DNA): TGCGCCAGCAGCTTGGGCAGGGTTTCGTCAACTAATGAAAAACTGTTTTTT.

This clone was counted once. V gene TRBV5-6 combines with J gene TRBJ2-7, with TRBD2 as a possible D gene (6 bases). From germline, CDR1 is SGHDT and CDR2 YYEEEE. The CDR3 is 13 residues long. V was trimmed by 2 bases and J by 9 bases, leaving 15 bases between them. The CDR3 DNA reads TGTGCCAGCAGCTTACCGGCCGGGGGAGGGCAGTACTTC. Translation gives CASSLPAGGGQYF.

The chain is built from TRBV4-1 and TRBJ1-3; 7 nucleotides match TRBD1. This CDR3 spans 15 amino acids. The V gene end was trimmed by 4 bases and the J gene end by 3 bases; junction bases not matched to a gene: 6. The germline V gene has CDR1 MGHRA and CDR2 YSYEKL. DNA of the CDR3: TGCGCCAGCAGCCCGAGGGCAGGGGGTGGAAACACCATATATTTT. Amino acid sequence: CASSPRAGGGNTIYF.

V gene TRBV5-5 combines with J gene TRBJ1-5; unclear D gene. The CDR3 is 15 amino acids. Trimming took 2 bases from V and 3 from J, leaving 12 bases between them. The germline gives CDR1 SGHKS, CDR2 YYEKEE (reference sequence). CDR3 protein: CASSLEAVSNQPQHF. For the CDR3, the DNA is TGTGCCAGCAGCTTAGAGGCGGTGTCCAATCAGCCCCAGCATTTT. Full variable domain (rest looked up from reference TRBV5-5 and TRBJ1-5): DAGVTQSPTHLIKTRGQQVTLRCSPISGHKSVSWYQQVLGQGPQFIFQYYEKEERGRGNFPDRFSARQFPNYSSELNVNALLLGDSALYLCASSLEAVSNQPQHFGDGTRLSIL.

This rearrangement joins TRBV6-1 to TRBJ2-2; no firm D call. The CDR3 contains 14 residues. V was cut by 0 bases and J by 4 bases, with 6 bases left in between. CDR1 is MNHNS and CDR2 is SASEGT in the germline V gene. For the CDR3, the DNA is TGTGCCAGCAGTGAAGCAGGAGTCACCGGGGAGCTGTTTTTT. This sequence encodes CASSEAGVTGELFF.

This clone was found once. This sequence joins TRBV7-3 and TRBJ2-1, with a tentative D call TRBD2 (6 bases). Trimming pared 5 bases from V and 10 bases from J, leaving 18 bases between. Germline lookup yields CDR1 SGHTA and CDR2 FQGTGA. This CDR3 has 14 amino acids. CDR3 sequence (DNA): TGTGCCAGCAGCCCGCATCTGGGGCTAGCGGAGCAGTTCTTC. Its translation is CASSPHLGLAEQFF.

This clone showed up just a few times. CDR3: CASSLVPGDVTEAFF. The CDR3 DNA follows: TGTGCCAGCAGCTTAGTCCCGGGGGATGTCACTGAAGCTTTCTTT. The chain is built from TRBV7-9 and TRBJ1-1; the D gene is possibly TRBD1 (5 bases). The V end lost 1 base, the J end lost 4 bases, and 13 bases lay between the germline ends. The V gene's germline CDR1 is SEHNR and CDR2 FQNEAQ (reference sequence). The CDR3 contains 15 residues. Based on the CDR3 plus reference TRBV7-9 and TRBJ1-1, the full variable domain is DTGVSQNPRHKITKRGQNVTFRCDPISEHNRLYWYRQTLGQGPEFLTYFQNEAQLEKSRLLSDRFSAERPKGSFSTLEIQRTEQGDSAMYLCASSLVPGDVTEAFFGQGTRLTVV.

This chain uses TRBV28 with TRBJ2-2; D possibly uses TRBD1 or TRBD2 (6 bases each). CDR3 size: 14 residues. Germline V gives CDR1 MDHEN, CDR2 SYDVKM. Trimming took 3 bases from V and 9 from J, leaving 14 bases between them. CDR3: CASSFLGGARELFF. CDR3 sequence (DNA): TGTGCCAGCAGTTTTTTGGGGGGCGCGAGGGAGCTGTTTTTT.